This T cell receptor (beta chain) was captured in a study of shared clonotypes between healthy human individuals. Overall study context: Researchers assigned three CD4 naive, three CD4 memory, two CD8 naive and one CD8 memory plate to each donor.

Trimming left V 0 bases short and J 3 bases short, with 7 bases between. The germline CDR1 and CDR2 sequences are SGHRS and YFSETQ. This CDR3 has 14 amino acids. Only in-frame clones appear in the TCRdb table, and some are missing; sequencing was by immunoSEQ multiplex PCR. The sample includes about 2.3 million clones, 92% of them seen just once. This clone appeared once. Its antigen remains unknown. Study-level points and caveats: Specimens sampled were limited to blood, with tissue repertoires likely differing. Non-shared clonotypes had lower generation probabilities than those shared by all four donors.

The chain joins TRBV5-1 to TRBJ2-1; D is unclear. This TCR came from a man between 18 and 35 years old in good health. Some clones in this sample may be carry-over from other donors' samples. The specimen was naive CD4+ T cells from PBMCs. Subset in this sample: CD45RA+ positively selected. The CDR3 DNA is TGCGCCAGCAGCTTGGCCCTGCTCTACAATGAGCAGTTCTTC. Its protein is CASSLALLYNEQFF.